This is a list of T cell receptor beta chains from one sample in a study of blood T cell repertoires in COVID-19. The data were produced by immunoSEQ multiplex PCR, yet TCRdb's version contains in-frame clones alone and is incomplete. The sample has about 440,000 clones, less than 95% seen once. The sample was PBMCs or T cells enriched from blood (not recorded which). The receptors come from a young man who had recovered from COVID-19. CDR3s include the opening cysteine and the closing phenylalanine or tryptophan. Each record gives: V gene, J gene, clone size, D gene, CDR3 protein, CDR3 DNA. D genes are given only for firm matches. Some rows mark clone size as missing; the rest say once, few, many or name a class of expanded clone.

v_gene: TRBV19; j_gene: TRBJ2-1; abundance: once; d_gene: TRBD2; CDR3aa: CASSIEDGGYNEQFF; CDR3nt: TGTGCCAGTAGTATAGAGGACGGGGGGTACAATGAGCAGTTCTTC
v_gene: TRBV12-3/TRBV12-4; j_gene: TRBJ1-2; abundance: once; d_gene: NA; CDR3aa: CASSQLLGAGYTF; CDR3nt: TGTGCCAGCAGCCAACTCCTCGGAGCTGGCTACACCTTC
v_gene: TRBV4-1; j_gene: TRBJ1-1; abundance: NA; d_gene: NA; CDR3aa: CASSSPGTKNTEAFF; CDR3nt: TGCGCCAGCAGTTCACCCGGGACAAAGAACACTGAAGCTTTCTTT
v_gene: TRBV11-2; j_gene: TRBJ2-5; abundance: once; d_gene: NA; CDR3aa: CASSLDAGAKTQYF; CDR3nt: TGTGCCAGCAGCTTAGATGCGGGGGCAAAGACCCAGTACTTC
v_gene: TRBV19; j_gene: TRBJ2-3; abundance: once; d_gene: TRBD2; CDR3aa: CASSIKTSGGADTQYF; CDR3nt: TGTGCCAGTAGTATAAAGACTAGCGGGGGGGCAGATACGCAGTATTTT
v_gene: TRBV2; j_gene: TRBJ1-5; abundance: NA; d_gene: NA; CDR3aa: CASSESSTEQPQHF; CDR3nt: TGTGCCAGCAGTGAATCTTCGACAGAACAGCCCCAGCATTTT
v_gene: TRBV27; j_gene: TRBJ1-5; abundance: once; d_gene: NA; CDR3aa: CASSFGDGRSNQPQHF; CDR3nt: TGTGCCAGCAGTTTCGGGGATGGGAGGAGCAATCAGCCCCAGCATTTT
v_gene: TRBV21-1; j_gene: TRBJ1-2; abundance: NA; d_gene: NA; CDR3aa: CASSKVRDLYGYTF; CDR3nt: TGTGCCAGCAGCAAAGTTCGCGATCTTTATGGCTACACCTTC
v_gene: TRBV27; j_gene: TRBJ2-2; abundance: once; d_gene: NA; CDR3aa: CASTRGGVLNTGELFF; CDR3nt: TGTGCCAGCACAAGAGGGGGAGTTTTGAACACCGGGGAGCTGTTTTTT
v_gene: TRBV19; j_gene: TRBJ1-4; abundance: NA; d_gene: TRBD1; CDR3aa: CASGTAPTNEKLFF; CDR3nt: TGTGCCAGCGGGACAGCCCCTACTAATGAAAAACTGTTTTTT
v_gene: TRBV7-2; j_gene: TRBJ2-5; abundance: NA; d_gene: TRBD2; CDR3aa: CASSLGGTGETQYF; CDR3nt: TGTGCCAGCAGCTTGGGGGGGACGGGAGAGACCCAGTACTTC
v_gene: TRBV5-5; j_gene: TRBJ1-5; abundance: NA; d_gene: TRBD1; CDR3aa: CASSWATGGEPQHF; CDR3nt: TGTGCCAGCAGCTGGGCGACAGGGGGCGAGCCCCAGCATTTT
v_gene: TRBV5-1; j_gene: TRBJ1-2; abundance: NA; d_gene: TRBD1; CDR3aa: CASSLQGDGYTF; CDR3nt: TGCGCCAGCAGCTTGCAGGGGGATGGCTACACCTTC
v_gene: TRBV5-1; j_gene: TRBJ2-1; abundance: NA; d_gene: TRBD2; CDR3aa: CASSPGTSGNYNEQFF; CDR3nt: TGCGCCAGCAGCCCAGGGACTAGCGGAAACTACAATGAGCAGTTCTTC
v_gene: TRBV13; j_gene: TRBJ2-2; abundance: NA; d_gene: TRBD2; CDR3aa: CASSLGSGIYTGELFF; CDR3nt: TGTGCCAGCAGCTTAGGAAGCGGGATTTACACCGGGGAGCTGTTTTTT
v_gene: TRBV28; j_gene: TRBJ2-7; abundance: NA; d_gene: NA; CDR3aa: CASSSPTGSGELYEQYF; CDR3nt: TGTGCCAGCAGTTCCCCCACCGGGTCAGGGGAACTCTACGAGCAGTACTTC
v_gene: TRBV7-9; j_gene: TRBJ1-4; abundance: NA; d_gene: TRBD1; CDR3aa: CASSRGTGEEKLFF; CDR3nt: TGTGCCAGCAGCCGGGGAACAGGGGAAGAAAAACTGTTTTTT
v_gene: TRBV21-1; j_gene: TRBJ1-5; abundance: NA; d_gene: NA; CDR3aa: CASSNSRGQGGNQPQHF; CDR3nt: TGTGCCAGCAGCAATAGTAGGGGACAGGGGGGCAATCAGCCCCAGCATTTT
v_gene: TRBV7-9; j_gene: TRBJ1-2; abundance: NA; d_gene: NA; CDR3aa: CASSVDTSNYGYTF; CDR3nt: TGTGCCAGCAGTGTGGACACCTCTAACTATGGCTACACCTTC
v_gene: TRBV21-1; j_gene: TRBJ2-1; abundance: NA; d_gene: NA; CDR3aa: CASSRARGLAGGSSDNEQFF; CDR3nt: TGTGCCAGCAGCAGAGCCCGGGGACTAGCGGGAGGGTCCTCGGACAATGAGCAGTTCTTC
v_gene: TRBV28; j_gene: TRBJ2-1; abundance: NA; d_gene: TRBD2; CDR3aa: CASSPSGRNEQFF; CDR3nt: TGTGCCAGCAGCCCCAGCGGGAGAAATGAGCAGTTCTTC
v_gene: TRBV27; j_gene: TRBJ1-6; abundance: NA; d_gene: NA; CDR3aa: CASSLGRGRGSPLHF; CDR3nt: TGTGCCAGCAGTTTAGGTCGGGGGAGGGGTTCACCCCTCCACTTT
v_gene: TRBV2; j_gene: TRBJ2-1; abundance: NA; d_gene: TRBD2; CDR3aa: CASSEAPSGKSSYNEQFF; CDR3nt: TGTGCCAGCAGTGAAGCGCCCAGCGGGAAGAGCTCCTACAATGAGCAGTTCTTC
v_gene: TRBV2; j_gene: TRBJ2-1; abundance: NA; d_gene: TRBD2; CDR3aa: CASRAGLAPSNEQFF; CDR3nt: TGTGCCAGCAGAGCGGGACTAGCGCCCAGCAATGAGCAGTTCTTC
v_gene: TRBV9; j_gene: TRBJ1-2; abundance: NA; d_gene: TRBD1; CDR3aa: CASSPSLTGVGGYTF; CDR3nt: TGTGCCAGCAGCCCATCCCTTACAGGGGTGGGTGGCTACACCTTC
v_gene: TRBV5-5; j_gene: TRBJ1-3; abundance: NA; d_gene: TRBD1; CDR3aa: CASSFEGAKGNTIYF; CDR3nt: TGTGCCAGCAGCTTTGAGGGGGCGAAAGGAAACACCATATATTTT
v_gene: TRBV14; j_gene: TRBJ1-2; abundance: NA; d_gene: NA; CDR3aa: CASSQIGALYGYTF; CDR3nt: TGTGCCAGCAGCCAAATAGGGGCTCTCTATGGCTACACCTTC
v_gene: TRBV6-5; j_gene: TRBJ1-2; abundance: NA; d_gene: NA; CDR3aa: CACRTVEGYTF; CDR3nt: TGTGCCTGTCGCACAGTCGAGGGCTACACCTTC
v_gene: TRBV10-1; j_gene: TRBJ1-1; abundance: NA; d_gene: NA; CDR3aa: CASSGDTGRAEAFF; CDR3nt: TGCGCCAGCAGTGGGGACACAGGGCGAGCTGAAGCTTTCTTT
v_gene: TRBV6-5; j_gene: TRBJ1-1; abundance: NA; d_gene: TRBD1; CDR3aa: CASSYLRQGGNTEAFF; CDR3nt: TGTGCCAGCAGTTACTTGCGACAGGGTGGGAACACTGAAGCTTTCTTT
v_gene: TRBV9; j_gene: TRBJ2-2; abundance: NA; d_gene: NA; CDR3aa: CASSVGLAANTGELFF; CDR3nt: TGTGCCAGCAGCGTAGGCTTAGCGGCCAACACCGGGGAGCTGTTTTTT
v_gene: TRBV15; j_gene: TRBJ2-7; abundance: NA; d_gene: NA; CDR3aa: CATSRSGASYEQYF; CDR3nt: TGTGCCACCAGCAGGTCAGGTGCCTCCTACGAGCAGTACTTC
v_gene: TRBV3-1/TRBV3-2; j_gene: TRBJ2-1; abundance: NA; d_gene: TRBD2; CDR3aa: CASSQVVPASGSYNEQFF; CDR3nt: TGTGCCAGCAGCCAAGTGGTCCCGGCTAGCGGATCCTACAATGAGCAGTTCTTC
v_gene: TRBV19; j_gene: TRBJ1-2; abundance: NA; d_gene: NA; CDR3aa: CASSRGGSSYPYGYTF; CDR3nt: TGTGCCAGTAGTCGGGGGGGGAGTTCGTATCCGTATGGCTACACCTTC
v_gene: TRBV4-1; j_gene: TRBJ1-2; abundance: NA; d_gene: NA; CDR3aa: CASSQAPRSLMGYTF; CDR3nt: TGCGCCAGCAGCCAAGCCCCGAGGAGTTTAATGGGCTACACCTTC
v_gene: TRBV28; j_gene: TRBJ1-1; abundance: once; d_gene: TRBD1; CDR3aa: CASSLILQDRGNTEAFF; CDR3nt: TGTGCCAGCAGTTTAATTCTTCAGGACAGGGGAAACACTGAAGCTTTCTTT
v_gene: TRBV11-2; j_gene: TRBJ2-1; abundance: NA; d_gene: TRBD2; CDR3aa: CASSSGGSGLGKFF; CDR3nt: TGTGCCAGCAGCTCGGGGGGCTCGGGACTAGGGAAGTTCTTC
v_gene: TRBV5-4; j_gene: TRBJ1-2; abundance: few; d_gene: TRBD1; CDR3aa: CASSGQGNYGYTF; CDR3nt: TGTGCCAGCAGCGGACAGGGGAACTATGGCTACACCTTC
v_gene: TRBV6-1; j_gene: TRBJ2-7; abundance: NA; d_gene: TRBD2; CDR3aa: CAAAGGRPNSYEQYF; CDR3nt: TGTGCCGCGGCTGGCGGGAGGCCTAACTCCTACGAGCAGTACTTC
v_gene: TRBV3-1/TRBV3-2; j_gene: TRBJ2-1; abundance: NA; d_gene: TRBD1; CDR3aa: CASSRRDRGEQFF; CDR3nt: TGTGCCAGCAGCCGAAGGGACAGGGGTGAGCAGTTCTTC
v_gene: TRBV28; j_gene: TRBJ1-1; abundance: NA; d_gene: NA; CDR3aa: CASSLWPYGEAFF; CDR3nt: TGTGCCAGCAGTTTATGGCCATACGGTGAAGCTTTCTTT
v_gene: TRBV27; j_gene: TRBJ1-3; abundance: NA; d_gene: NA; CDR3aa: CASSFPDKSSGNTIYF; CDR3nt: TGTGCCAGCAGTTTTCCCGACAAGAGCTCTGGAAACACCATATATTTT